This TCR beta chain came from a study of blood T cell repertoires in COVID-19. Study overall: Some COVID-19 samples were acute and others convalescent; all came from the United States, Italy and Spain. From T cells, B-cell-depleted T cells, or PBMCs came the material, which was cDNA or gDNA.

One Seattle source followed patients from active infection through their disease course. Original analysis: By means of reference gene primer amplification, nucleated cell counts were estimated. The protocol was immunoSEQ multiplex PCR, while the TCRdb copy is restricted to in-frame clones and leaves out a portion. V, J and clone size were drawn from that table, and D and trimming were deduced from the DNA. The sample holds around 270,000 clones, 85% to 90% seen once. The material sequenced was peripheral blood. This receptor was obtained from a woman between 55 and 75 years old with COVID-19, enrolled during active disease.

Written as DNA, the CDR3 is TGTGCCACCAGCAGAGATTTCGGGGGAAGCTATAGCAATCAGCCCCAGCATTTT. Encoded protein: CATSRDFGGSYSNQPQHF. The rearrangement links TRBV15 to TRBJ1-5, with D maybe TRBD1 (5 bases). Trimming removed 0 bases at V and 0 bases at J, with 15 bases between. This CDR3 has 18 residues. In germline, CDR1 is LNHNV, CDR2 YYDKDF (reference sequence).